This T cell receptor (beta chain) comes out of a study of CD8 T cells in ankylosing spondylitis. V was shortened by 1 base and J by 7 bases, with 11 bases between the two germline ends. The CDR3 sequence is 14 residues long. Using its own MiXCR run on the 5' RACE reads, TCRdb lists one record per CDR3 protein. Found here are fewer than 550,000 distinct CDR3 sequences, over 4% of them singletons; the top ten hold 3.5%. Study-level points and caveats: Disease-associated clones were CD8+ and fairly uncommon in peripheral blood. A TCR beta motif made of fewer than 10 highly homologous variants seemed typical of ankylosing spondylitis blood. Matched ankylosing spondylitis synovial fluid reportedly showed significant enrichment of disease-linked clones.

This clonotype appeared many times. Antigen specificity is unknown. The sequence was obtained from a male donor with ankylosing spondylitis. Sequencing was performed on blood, either unsorted or a sorted T cell fraction (not recorded which). The rearrangement links TRBV12-3 or TRBV12-4 to TRBJ1-5, with D unclear. CDR3 region: CASSLVPGVQPQHF. DNA of the CDR3: TGTGCCAGCAGTTTAGTCCCCGGGGTCCAGCCCCAGCATTTT.